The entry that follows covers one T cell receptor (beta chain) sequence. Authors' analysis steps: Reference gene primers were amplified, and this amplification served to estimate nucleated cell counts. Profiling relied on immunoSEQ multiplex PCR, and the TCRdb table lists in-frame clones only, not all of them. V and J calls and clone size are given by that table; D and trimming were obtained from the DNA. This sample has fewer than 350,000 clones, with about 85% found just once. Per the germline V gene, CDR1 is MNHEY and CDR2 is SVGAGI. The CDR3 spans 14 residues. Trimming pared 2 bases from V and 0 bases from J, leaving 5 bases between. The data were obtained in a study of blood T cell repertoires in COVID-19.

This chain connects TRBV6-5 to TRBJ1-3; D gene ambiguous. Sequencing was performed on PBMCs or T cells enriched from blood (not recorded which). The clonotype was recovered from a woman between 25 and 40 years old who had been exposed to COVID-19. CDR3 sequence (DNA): TGTGCCAGCAGTTACAGCATCTCTGGAAACACCATATATTTT. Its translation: CASSYSISGNTIYF.